What follows are 21 T cell receptor beta chains derived from one specimen sequenced in a study of blood T cell repertoires in COVID-19. The protocol was immunoSEQ multiplex PCR, while the TCRdb copy is restricted to in-frame clones and leaves out a portion. The sample contains approximately 80,000 clones, roughly 80% of which appear only once. Sequencing was performed on peripheral blood. The receptors shown here come from a human donor in a cohort sampled during active COVID-19.

V and J are TRBV19 and TRBJ1-1; 9 bases fit TRBD1. Germline assignment: CDR1 LNHDA and CDR2 SQIVND (reference sequence). The CDR3 runs 16 residues. V lost 7 bases and J lost 3; bases outside the gene matches: 12. The CDR3 nucleotides are TGTGCCAGTACCCCGGGAACAGGGGGCGCGGACACTGAAGCTTTCTTT. It translates to CASTPGTGGADTEAFF.

The chain links TRBV6-5 to TRBJ1-5; the D is unclear. With 8 bases removed from V and 11 bases from J, the gap between germline ends came to 22 bases. The CDR3 is made up of 14 amino acids. The germline V gene has CDR1 MNHEY and CDR2 SVGAGI. The CDR3 is CASGRTRGAEAQHF. The CDR3 nucleotides read TGTGCCAGCGGGCGTACGCGGGGAGCCGAGGCCCAGCATTTT.

The chain is built from TRBV7-2 and TRBJ2-7; 9 bases agree with TRBD2. V was clipped by 4 bases and J by 0 bases; unmatched bases: 10. This CDR3 spans 17 amino acids. CDR1 and CDR2 (germline): SGHTA, FQGNSA. The CDR3 DNA reads TGTGCCAGCAGCTCCCAAGCGGGGGGACAGCACTCCTACGAGCAGTACTTC. Translated: CASSSQAGGQHSYEQYF.

The chain couples TRBV6-5 to TRBJ2-5; 8 nucleotides align to TRBD1. V trimming: 7 bases; J trimming: 5 bases; junction bases outside the gene matches: 9. CDR3 length equals 14 residues. CDR1 MNHEY and CDR2 SVGAGI come from the germline V gene. The CDR3 bases are TGTGCCAGCACCATACAGGGGGAAGCGGAGACCCAGTACTTC. This gives the protein CASTIQGEAETQYF.

The chain combines TRBV7-8 with TRBJ2-5, with D possibly matching TRBD1 (6 bases). The length of the CDR3 is 19 residues. V was shortened by 5 bases and J by 7 bases, with 32 bases between the two germline ends. The V gene's germline CDR1 is SGHVS and CDR2 FQNEAQ. The CDR3 sequence is CASSEILPGPQGFSGTQYF. CDR3 DNA sequence: TGTGCCAGCAGCGAAATTCTCCCCGGGCCTCAGGGGTTTTCGGGGACCCAGTACTTC.

The chain joins TRBV11-2 to TRBJ1-2; a weak D match, TRBD1 (6 bases). The CDR3 has 13 residues. Germline CDR1 reads SGHAT; CDR2 reads FQNNGV. Trimming took off 5 bases at V and 8 bases at J, with 15 bases between the two ends. The DNA for the CDR3 is TGTGCCAGCAGCCGCGGGCGGGGGCAGGGCTACACCTTC. Its protein product is CASSRGRGQGYTF.

This chain uses TRBV5-6 with TRBJ1-1, with TRBD1 identical over 7 bases. Germline CDR1 is SGHDT and CDR2 is YYEEEE. The CDR3 loop spans 15 amino acids. After removal of 2 bases from V and 5 bases from J, the junction contained 9 bases not matched to a gene. For the CDR3, the DNA is TGTGCCAGCAGCTTACCGACACAGGGGAAGACTGAAGCTTTCTTT. Protein product: CASSLPTQGKTEAFF.

The chain combines TRBV20-1 with TRBJ1-2, with D possibly being TRBD1 (5 bases). Germline values: CDR1 DFQATT, CDR2 SNEGSKA (reference sequence). Between the trimmed V and J ends, which lost 3 bases and 4 bases, there was a span of 12 bases. The CDR3 has 13 residues. In DNA, the CDR3 is TGCAGTGCTAGTGAGGAGCAGGGCTATGGCTACACCTTC. The encoded protein is CSASEEQGYGYTF.

This chain connects TRBV6-1 to TRBJ1-2; unclear D gene. The CDR3 totals 15 residues. CDR1 is MNHNS, CDR2 SASEGT, per germline. The ends were cut back, 1 base at V and 3 bases at J, with 12 bases in the middle. The CDR3 loop is CASSEGETYYYGYTF. In DNA, the CDR3 is TGTGCCAGCAGTGAAGGTGAGACATACTACTATGGCTACACCTTC.

The rearrangement links TRBV6-5 to TRBJ1-1, with 8 bases that match TRBD1. This CDR3 is 15 amino acids long. Looked up from germline, CDR1 is MNHEY and CDR2 is SVGAGI. Germline trimming cut 9 bases from V and 4 bases from J; bases unmatched to any gene: 13. The CDR3 nucleotides read TGTGCCAGTGTACCGGGACAGGCGAAGAGCACTGAAGCTTTCTTT. It is translated as CASVPGQAKSTEAFF.

The V call is TRBV3-1 (or the pseudogene TRBV3-2), the J call TRBJ2-1; TRBD2 is a possible D gene (5 bases). This CDR3 is 15 amino acids long. CDR1 and CDR2 from the germline V gene are LGHDT and YNNKEL (reference sequence). Trimming removed 0 bases at V and 9 bases at J, with 15 bases between. The CDR3 nucleotides are TGTGCCAGCAGCCAAGATCGGGGAACTAGAAGTGAGCAGTTCTTC. It encodes CASSQDRGTRSEQFF.

The chain is built from TRBV5-6 and TRBJ1-2; 9 bases align to TRBD1. V lost 4 bases, J lost 3 bases, and 10 bases stayed unmatched. Germline CDR1 and CDR2: SGHDT and YYEEEE. The CDR3 consists of 16 residues. Here the CDR3 reads CASSPGTGNQDYGYTF. The CDR3 coding sequence is TGTGCCAGCAGCCCCGGGACAGGGAATCAAGACTATGGCTACACCTTC.

This sequence joins TRBV6-6 and TRBJ1-1; 7 nucleotides match TRBD1. The CDR3 is 12 residues long. V was pared by 6 bases and J by 8 bases, with 6 bases of the junction left unmatched. The germline CDR1 and CDR2 sequences are MNHNY and SVGAGI (reference sequence). DNA of the CDR3: TGTGCCAGCAGCCGACAGGGTGTGGAAGCTTTCTTT. Its translation: CASSRQGVEAFF.

J is TRBJ2-3 and V is TRBV6-1; 7 bases agree with TRBD2. Germline CDR1 and CDR2: MNHNS and SASEGT. The CDR3 has 18 residues. V dropped 0 bases and J dropped 0; count of bases not matched to a gene: 9. Here the CDR3 reads CASSEALTSGASTDTQYF. DNA for the CDR3: TGTGCCAGCAGTGAAGCGCTTACCAGCGGGGCTAGCACAGATACGCAGTATTTT.

The rearrangement joins TRBV6-5 to TRBJ2-1; D is perhaps TRBD2 (6 bases). V lost 2 bases to trimming and J lost 10 bases, with 9 bases between them. The CDR3 extends over 12 amino acids. In germline, CDR1 is MNHEY, CDR2 SVGAGI. In nucleotides, the CDR3 is TGTGCCAGCAGTTACGGGGGGAAGGAGCAGTTCTTC. Protein product: CASSYGGKEQFF.

V usage is TRBV3-1 (or the pseudogene TRBV3-2) and J usage is TRBJ1-2; D may be TRBD1 (5 bases). This CDR3 has 15 residues. V was shortened by 1 base and J by 2 bases, with 11 bases between the two germline ends. The germline CDR1 and CDR2 sequences are LGHDT and YNNKEL (reference sequence). CDR3 in amino acids: CASSQGGHRNYGYTF. The DNA of the CDR3 is TGTGCCAGCAGCCAAGGCGGACACCGAAACTATGGCTACACCTTC.

J is TRBJ2-5 and V is TRBV5-1; 7 bases align to TRBD2. Germline trimming cut 3 bases from V and 2 bases from J; bases unmatched to any gene: 1. Germline V lookup: CDR1 SGHRS, CDR2 YFSETQ. The CDR3 loop spans 13 amino acids. The DNA for the CDR3 is TGCGCCAGCAGCTGGGAGGGTCAAGAGACCCAGTACTTC. This translates into CASSWEGQETQYF.

The chain combines TRBV7-3 with TRBJ2-4, with D maybe TRBD1 (6 bases). The CDR3 has 15 residues. The germline gives CDR1 SGHTA, CDR2 FQGTGA. V lost 5 bases to trimming and J lost 0 bases, with 11 bases between them. This chain's CDR3 is CASSLDRPAKNIQYF. The CDR3 region has the DNA TGTGCCAGCAGCCTAGACAGGCCAGCCAAAAACATTCAGTACTTC.

The V and J genes are TRBV19 and TRBJ1-1; 8 nucleotides line up with TRBD1. CDR3 length: 16 amino acids. CDR1 and CDR2 from the germline V gene are LNHDA and SQIVND (reference sequence). The trim removed 6 bases at V and 1 base at J, leaving 10 bases unmatched. In DNA, the CDR3 is TGTGCCAGTAGCACCCAGGGGGCCCTTGAGAACACTGAAGCTTTCTTT. Translated: CASSTQGALENTEAFF.

This sequence joins TRBV29-1 and TRBJ2-1; a possible D gene is TRBD2 (7 bases). V gave up 7 bases and J gave up 4 bases, with 20 bases separating them. The CDR3 sequence is 15 residues long. Germline assignment: CDR1 SQVTM and CDR2 ANQGSEA. CDR3 bases: TGCAGCGCTGGGGGAGGGGGGAAAAAGTACAATGAGCAGTTCTTC. Protein product: CSAGGGGKKYNEQFF.

The chain uses TRBV6-5 and TRBJ1-5, with TRBD1 matching 9 bases. V lost 6 bases and J lost 6; bases outside the gene matches: 6. Germline CDR1 MNHEY, CDR2 SVGAGI. CDR3 length: 14 residues. The CDR3 protein is CASRGDRETQPQHF. The CDR3 DNA reads as TGTGCCAGCAGAGGGGACAGGGAAACTCAGCCCCAGCATTTT.